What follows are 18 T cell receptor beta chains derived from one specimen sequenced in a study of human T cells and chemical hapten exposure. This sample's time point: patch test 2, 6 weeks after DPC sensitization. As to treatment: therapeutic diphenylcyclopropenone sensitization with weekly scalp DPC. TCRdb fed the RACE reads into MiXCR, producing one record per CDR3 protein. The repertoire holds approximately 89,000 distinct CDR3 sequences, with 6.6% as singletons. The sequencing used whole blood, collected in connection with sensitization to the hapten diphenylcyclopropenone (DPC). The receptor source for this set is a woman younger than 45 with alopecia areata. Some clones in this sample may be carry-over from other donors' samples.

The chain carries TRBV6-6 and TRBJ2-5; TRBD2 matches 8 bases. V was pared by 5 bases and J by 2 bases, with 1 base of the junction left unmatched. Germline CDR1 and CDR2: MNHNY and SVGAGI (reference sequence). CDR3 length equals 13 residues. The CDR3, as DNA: TGTGCCAGCAGTACGGGGGGGCAAGAGACCCAGTACTTC. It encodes CASSTGGQETQYF.

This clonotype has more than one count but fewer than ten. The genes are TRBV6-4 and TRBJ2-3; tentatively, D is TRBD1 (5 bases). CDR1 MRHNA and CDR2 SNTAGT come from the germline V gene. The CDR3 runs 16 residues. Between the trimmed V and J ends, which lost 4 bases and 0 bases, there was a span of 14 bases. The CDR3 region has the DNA TGTGCCAGCAGTGGCGGACATCAAAGTAGCACAGATACGCAGTATTTT. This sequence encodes CASSGGHQSSTDTQYF.

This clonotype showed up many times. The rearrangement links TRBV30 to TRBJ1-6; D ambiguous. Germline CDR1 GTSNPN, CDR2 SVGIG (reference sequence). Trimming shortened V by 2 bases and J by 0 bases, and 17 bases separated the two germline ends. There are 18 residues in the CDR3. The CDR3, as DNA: TGTGCCTGGAGTAGCCCGCCAAGTCGAAGCTCCTATAATTCACCCCTCCACTTT. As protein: CAWSSPPSRSSYNSPLHF.

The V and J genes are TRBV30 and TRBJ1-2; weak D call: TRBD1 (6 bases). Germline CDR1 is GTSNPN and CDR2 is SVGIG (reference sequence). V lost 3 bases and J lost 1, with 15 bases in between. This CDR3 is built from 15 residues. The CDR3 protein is CAWRGGLDSNYGYTF. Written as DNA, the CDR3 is TGTGCCTGGAGAGGGGGGCTTGACAGTAACTATGGCTACACCTTC.

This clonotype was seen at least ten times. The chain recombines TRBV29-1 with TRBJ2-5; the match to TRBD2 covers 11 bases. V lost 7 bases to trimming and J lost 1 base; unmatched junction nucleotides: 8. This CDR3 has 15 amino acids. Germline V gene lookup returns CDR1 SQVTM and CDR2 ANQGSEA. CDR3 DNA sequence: TGCAGCGCCTCAACGGGACTAGCGGTCCAAGAGACCCAGTACTTC. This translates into CSASTGLAVQETQYF.

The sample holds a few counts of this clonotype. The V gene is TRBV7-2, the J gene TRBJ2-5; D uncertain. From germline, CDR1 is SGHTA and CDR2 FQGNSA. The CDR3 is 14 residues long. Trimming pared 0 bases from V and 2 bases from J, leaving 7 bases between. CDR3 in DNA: TGTGCCAGCAGCTTAGCAGCTAGTCAAGAGACCCAGTACTTC. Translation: CASSLAASQETQYF.

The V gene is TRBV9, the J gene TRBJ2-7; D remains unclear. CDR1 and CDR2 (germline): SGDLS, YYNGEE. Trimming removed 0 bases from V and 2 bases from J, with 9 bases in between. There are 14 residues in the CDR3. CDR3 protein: CASSVEGQAYEQYF. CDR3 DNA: TGTGCCAGCAGCGTAGAGGGCCAGGCCTACGAGCAGTACTTC.

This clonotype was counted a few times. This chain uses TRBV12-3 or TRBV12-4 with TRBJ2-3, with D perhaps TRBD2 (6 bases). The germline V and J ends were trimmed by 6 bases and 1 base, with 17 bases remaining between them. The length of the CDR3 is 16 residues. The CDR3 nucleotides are TGTGCCAGCAGCCTCATGGCGGGGCGAGGCACAGATACGCAGTATTTT. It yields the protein CASSLMAGRGTDTQYF.

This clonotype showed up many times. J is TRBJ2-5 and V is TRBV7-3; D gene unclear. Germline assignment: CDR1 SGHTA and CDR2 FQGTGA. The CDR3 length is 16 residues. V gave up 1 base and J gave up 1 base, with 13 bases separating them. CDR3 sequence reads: CASSLMPWGFQETQYF. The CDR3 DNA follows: TGTGCCAGCAGCTTAATGCCTTGGGGATTCCAAGAGACCCAGTACTTC. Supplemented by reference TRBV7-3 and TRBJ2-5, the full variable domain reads GAGVSQTPSNKVTEKGKYVELRCDPISGHTALYWYRQSLGQGPEFLIYFQGTGAADDSGLPNDRFFAVRPEGSVSTLKIQRTERGDSAVYLCASSLMPWGFQETQYFGPGTRLLVL.

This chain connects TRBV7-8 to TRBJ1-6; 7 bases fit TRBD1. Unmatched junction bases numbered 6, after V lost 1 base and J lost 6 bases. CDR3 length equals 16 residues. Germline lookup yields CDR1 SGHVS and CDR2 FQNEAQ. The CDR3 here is CASSLVGGQTNSPLHF. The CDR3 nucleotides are TGTGCCAGCAGCTTAGTGGGGGGACAGACTAATTCACCCCTCCACTTT.

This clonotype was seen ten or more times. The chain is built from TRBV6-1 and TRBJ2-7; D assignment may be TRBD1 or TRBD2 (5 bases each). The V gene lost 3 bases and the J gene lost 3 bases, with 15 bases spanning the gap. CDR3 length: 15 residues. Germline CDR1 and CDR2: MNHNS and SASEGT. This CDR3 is CASSEGDARIYEQYF. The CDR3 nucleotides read TGTGCCAGCAGTGAGGGGGACGCCAGAATCTACGAGCAGTACTTC.

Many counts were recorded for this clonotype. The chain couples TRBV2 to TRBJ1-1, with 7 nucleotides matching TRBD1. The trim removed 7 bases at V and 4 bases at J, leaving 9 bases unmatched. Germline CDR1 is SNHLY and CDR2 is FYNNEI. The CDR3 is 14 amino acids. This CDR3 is CASTLTGMSTEAFF. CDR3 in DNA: TGTGCCAGCACCCTGACAGGGATGAGCACTGAAGCTTTCTTT. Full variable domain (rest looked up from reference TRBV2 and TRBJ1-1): EPEVTQTPSHQVTQMGQEVILRCVPISNHLYFYWYRQILGQKVEFLVSFYNNEISEKSEIFDDQFSVERPDGSNFTLKIRSTKLEDSAMYFCASTLTGMSTEAFFGQGTRLTVV.

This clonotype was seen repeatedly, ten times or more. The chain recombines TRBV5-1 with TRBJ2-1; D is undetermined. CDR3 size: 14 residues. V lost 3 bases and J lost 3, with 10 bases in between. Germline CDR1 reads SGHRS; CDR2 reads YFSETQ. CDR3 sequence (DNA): TGCGCCAGCAGCTCCGGCCAGAACTACAATGAGCAGTTCTTC. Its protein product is CASSSGQNYNEQFF.

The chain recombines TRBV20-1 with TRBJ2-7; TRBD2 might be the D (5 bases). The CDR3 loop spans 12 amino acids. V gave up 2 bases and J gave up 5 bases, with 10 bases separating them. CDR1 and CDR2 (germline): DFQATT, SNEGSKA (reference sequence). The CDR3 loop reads CSARRGDNEQYF. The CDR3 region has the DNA TGCAGTGCTAGACGGGGAGACAACGAGCAGTACTTC.

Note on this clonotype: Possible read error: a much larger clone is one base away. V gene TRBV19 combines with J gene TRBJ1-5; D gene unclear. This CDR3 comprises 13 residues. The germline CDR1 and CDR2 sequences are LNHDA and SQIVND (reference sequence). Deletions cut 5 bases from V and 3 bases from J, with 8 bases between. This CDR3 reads CASSDQNNQPQHF. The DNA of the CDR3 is TGTGCCAGTAGTGACCAAAACAATCAGCCCCAGCATTTT.

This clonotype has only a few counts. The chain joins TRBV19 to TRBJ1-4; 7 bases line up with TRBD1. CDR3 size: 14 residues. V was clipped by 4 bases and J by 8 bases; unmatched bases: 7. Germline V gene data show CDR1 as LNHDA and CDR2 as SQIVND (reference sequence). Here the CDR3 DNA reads TGTGCCAGTAGTACAAAGGGGGCTGGGGAAAAACTGTTTTTT. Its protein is CASSTKGAGEKLFF.

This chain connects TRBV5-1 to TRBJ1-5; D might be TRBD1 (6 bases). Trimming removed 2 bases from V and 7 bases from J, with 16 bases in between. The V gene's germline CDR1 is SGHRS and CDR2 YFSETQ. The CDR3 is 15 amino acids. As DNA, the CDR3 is TGCGCCAGCAGCTTTGGGGGGGGCGGCGGCCAGCCCCAGCATTTT. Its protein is CASSFGGGGGQPQHF.

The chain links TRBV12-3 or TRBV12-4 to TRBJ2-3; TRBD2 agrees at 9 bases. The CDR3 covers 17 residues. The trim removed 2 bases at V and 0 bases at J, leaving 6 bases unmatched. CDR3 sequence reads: CASSLFAGGASTDTQYF. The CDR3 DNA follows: TGTGCCAGCAGTTTATTCGCGGGGGGGGCTAGCACAGATACGCAGTATTTT.